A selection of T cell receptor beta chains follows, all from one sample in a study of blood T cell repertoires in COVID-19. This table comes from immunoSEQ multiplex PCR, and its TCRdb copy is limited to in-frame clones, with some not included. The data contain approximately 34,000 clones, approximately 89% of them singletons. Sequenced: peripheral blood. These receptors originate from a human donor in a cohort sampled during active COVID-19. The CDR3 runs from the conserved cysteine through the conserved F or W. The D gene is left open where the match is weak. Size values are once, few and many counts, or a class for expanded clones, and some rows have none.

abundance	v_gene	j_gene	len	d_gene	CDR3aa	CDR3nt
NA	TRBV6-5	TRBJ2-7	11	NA	CATGDVGEQYF	TGTGCCACAGGGGATGTGGGCGAGCAGTACTTC
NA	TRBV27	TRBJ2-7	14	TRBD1	CASTIGTASYEQYF	TGTGCCAGCACCATAGGGACAGCCTCCTACGAGCAGTACTTC
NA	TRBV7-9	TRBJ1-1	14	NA	CASSLARVGTEAFF	TGTGCCAGCAGCTTAGCGAGGGTGGGCACTGAAGCTTTCTTT
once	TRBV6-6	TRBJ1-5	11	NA	CASSNQGPQHF	TGTGCCAGCAGTAACCAGGGGCCCCAGCATTTT
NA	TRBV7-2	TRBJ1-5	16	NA	CASSPAVGVSNQPQHF	TGTGCCAGCAGCCCGGCGGTGGGAGTCAGCAATCAGCCCCAGCATTTT
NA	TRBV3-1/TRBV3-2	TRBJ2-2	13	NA	CASSLRQTGELFF	TGTGCCAGCAGCCTTCGTCAGACCGGGGAGCTGTTTTTT
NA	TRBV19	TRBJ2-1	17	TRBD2	CASTLFSGGASPLEQFF	TGTGCCAGTACGCTCTTTAGCGGGGGGGCCTCTCCGTTGGAGCAGTTCTTC
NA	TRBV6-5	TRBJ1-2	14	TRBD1	CASSPRTGGNGYTF	TGTGCCAGCAGTCCTCGGACAGGGGGCAATGGCTACACCTTC
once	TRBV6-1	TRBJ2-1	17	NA	CASSEGSSRDSLREQFF	TGTGCCAGCAGTGAGGGGTCTTCGCGGGACTCCCTACGGGAGCAGTTCTTC
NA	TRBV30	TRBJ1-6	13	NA	CAWADSNNSPLHF	TGTGCCTGGGCCGACAGCAATAATTCACCCCTCCACTTT
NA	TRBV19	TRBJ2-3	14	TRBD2	CASRESGRPDTQYF	TGTGCCAGTAGGGAAAGCGGGAGGCCGGATACGCAGTATTTT
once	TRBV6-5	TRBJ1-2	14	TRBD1	CASSFGTGGYGYTF	TGTGCCAGCAGTTTCGGGACAGGGGGCTATGGCTACACCTTC
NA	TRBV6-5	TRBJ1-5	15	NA	CASKGGGSGNQPQHF	TGTGCCAGCAAAGGTGGGGGGTCGGGCAATCAGCCCCAGCATTTT
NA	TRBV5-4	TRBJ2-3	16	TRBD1	CASSQGDRGFTDTQYF	TGTGCCAGCAGCCAAGGGGACAGGGGATTTACAGATACGCAGTATTTT
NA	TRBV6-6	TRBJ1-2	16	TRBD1	CASSGGQGARSSGYTF	TGTGCCAGCAGCGGAGGACAGGGGGCGCGGAGTTCTGGCTACACCTTC
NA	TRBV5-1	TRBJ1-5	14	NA	CASSYGQPNQPQHF	TGCGCCAGCAGCTACGGACAGCCCAATCAGCCCCAGCATTTT
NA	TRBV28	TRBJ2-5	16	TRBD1	CASPPGGQGWLETQYF	TGTGCCAGCCCCCCAGGAGGACAGGGATGGTTAGAGACCCAGTACTTC
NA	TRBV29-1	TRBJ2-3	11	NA	CSGVLGDTQYF	TGCAGCGGGGTCCTAGGAGATACGCAGTATTTT
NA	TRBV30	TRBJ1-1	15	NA	CAWSVLGGRWTEAFF	TGTGCCTGGAGTGTACTGGGGGGGAGATGGACTGAAGCTTTCTTT
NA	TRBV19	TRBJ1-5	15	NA	CASSIDRGRNQPQHF	TGTGCCAGTAGTATAGACAGGGGCCGCAATCAGCCCCAGCATTTT
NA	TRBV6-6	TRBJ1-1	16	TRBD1	CASSKPGQGGNTEAFF	TGTGCCAGCAGTAAACCGGGACAGGGGGGGAACACTGAAGCTTTCTTT
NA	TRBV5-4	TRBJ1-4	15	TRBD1	CASSLSTGRNEKLFF	TGTGCCAGCAGCTTGTCGACAGGGAGGAATGAAAAACTGTTTTTT
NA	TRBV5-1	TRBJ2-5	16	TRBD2	CASSFFGGGQQETQYF	TGCGCCAGCAGCTTTTTCGGCGGGGGGCAGCAAGAGACCCAGTACTTC
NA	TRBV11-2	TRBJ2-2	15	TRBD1	CASRRPGTGPGELFF	TGTGCCAGCAGGCGACCCGGGACAGGGCCCGGGGAGCTGTTTTTT
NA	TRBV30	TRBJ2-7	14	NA	CAWSGTGLWDEQYF	TGTGCCTGGAGTGGGACCGGACTATGGGACGAGCAGTACTTC
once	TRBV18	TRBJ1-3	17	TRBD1	CASFVHAGQGQGNTIYF	TGTGCCAGCTTCGTACACGCGGGACAGGGACAAGGAAACACCATATATTTT
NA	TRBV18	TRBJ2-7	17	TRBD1	CASSPSRSGTGGSEQYF	TGTGCCAGCTCACCATCTCGATCCGGGACAGGGGGCAGCGAGCAGTACTTC
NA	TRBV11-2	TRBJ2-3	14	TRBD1	CASSIRTGVLGEYF	TGTGCCAGCAGCATCCGGACAGGGGTCTTGGGGGAGTATTTT
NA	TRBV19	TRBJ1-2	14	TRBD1	CASSILTGVRGYTF	TGTGCCAGTAGTATTCTGACAGGGGTACGCGGCTACACCTTC
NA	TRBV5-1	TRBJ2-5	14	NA	CASSLGLPQETQYF	TGCGCCAGCAGCTTGGGACTACCCCAAGAGACCCAGTACTTC
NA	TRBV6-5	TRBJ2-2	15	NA	CASTWSSPNTGELFF	TGTGCCAGCACCTGGTCAAGCCCCAACACCGGGGAGCTGTTTTTT